The 15 T cell receptor beta chains reported below all come from one sample, sequenced in a study of T cell responses to AZD1222 COVID-19 vaccine. The method was immunoSEQ multiplex PCR; TCRdb's version includes in-frame clones alone and lacks a portion of them. The sample includes about 99,000 clones, about nine tenths of them seen just once. The material was peripheral blood, obtained 28 days after the second dose of the MenACWY control vaccine. The receptors come from an adult who received the MenACWY meningococcal vaccine as a control.

V and J are TRBV11-2 and TRBJ2-7, with D possibly being TRBD1 (6 bases). With 0 bases removed from V and 1 base from J, the gap between germline ends came to 19 bases. This CDR3 spans 18 amino acids. Germline V CDR1 and CDR2: SGHAT, FQNNGV. CDR3 in amino acids: CASSLDSGTTQRSYEQYF. The CDR3 DNA sequence: TGTGCCAGCAGCTTAGACTCGGGGACAACCCAACGGTCCTACGAGCAGTACTTC.

The rearrangement links TRBV5-1 to TRBJ2-2, with a weak D call TRBD2 (6 bases). Germline assignment: CDR1 SGHRS and CDR2 YFSETQ. Trimming shortened V by 1 base and J by 0 bases, and 16 bases separated the two germline ends. The CDR3 is made up of 18 amino acids. The chain's CDR3 is CASSLQPTGLTNTGELFF. As DNA, the CDR3 is TGCGCCAGCAGCTTGCAGCCTACAGGACTAACGAACACCGGGGAGCTGTTTTTT. Full variable domain (rest looked up from reference TRBV5-1 and TRBJ2-2): KAGVTQTPRYLIKTRGQQVTLSCSPISGHRSVSWYQQTPGQGLQFLFEYFSETQRNKGNFPGRFSGRQFSNSRSEMNVSTLELGDSALYLCASSLQPTGLTNTGELFFGEGSRLTVL.

About this clone: The identical CDR3 is also encoded by other nucleotide sequences in the sample. The V call is TRBV9, the J call TRBJ2-3; D remains ambiguous. This CDR3 has 12 residues. V lost 2 bases to trimming and J lost 0 bases, with 1 base between them. Germline CDR1 is SGDLS and CDR2 is YYNGEE. The CDR3 DNA is TGTGCCAGCAGCGTGAGCACAGATACGCAGTATTTT. Encoded protein: CASSVSTDTQYF.

This chain joins TRBV4-2 and TRBJ1-1; 11 nucleotides match TRBD1. V dropped 3 bases and J dropped 1; count of bases not matched to a gene: 7. The CDR3 has 17 amino acids. CDR1 LGHNA and CDR2 YNFKEQ come from the germline V gene. The CDR3 sequence is CASSQPGTGGTNTEAFF. CDR3 DNA: TGTGCCAGCAGCCAGCCCGGGACAGGGGGGACGAACACTGAAGCTTTCTTT.

The chain couples TRBV30 to TRBJ1-2, with TRBD1 as a possible D gene (5 bases). The V end lost 5 bases, the J end lost 2 bases, and 9 bases lay between the germline ends. Germline lookup yields CDR1 GTSNPN and CDR2 SVGIG (reference sequence). CDR3 length: 12 residues. This CDR3 reads CAWFGGNYGYTF. The CDR3 DNA follows: TGTGCCTGGTTTGGGGGGAACTATGGCTACACCTTC.

The CDR3 region is CASSPQQGSVYGYTF. Written as DNA, the CDR3 is TGTGCCAGCAGCCCCCAACAGGGGAGTGTTTATGGCTACACCTTC. J is TRBJ1-2 and V is TRBV7-2; 7 nucleotides match TRBD1. CDR1 and CDR2 from the germline V gene are SGHTA and FQGNSA. The CDR3 contains 15 residues. Germline trimming cut 5 bases from V and 5 bases from J; bases unmatched to any gene: 11.

The chain uses TRBV19 and TRBJ1-2; no firm D call. This CDR3 has 12 residues. The V end was cut by 7 bases, the J end by 3 bases, with 9 bases between. Germline CDR1 and CDR2: LNHDA and SQIVND (reference sequence). The CDR3 DNA is TGTGCCAGTAACGACGGATACTATGGCTACACCTTC. It codes for CASNDGYYGYTF.

This clone was counted once. V is TRBV30 and J is TRBJ1-2; D perhaps matches TRBD1 (5 bases). CDR3 length equals 11 residues. Germline loops: CDR1 GTSNPN, CDR2 SVGIG (reference sequence). V dropped 5 bases and J dropped 8 bases, with 12 bases sitting between them. The CDR3 DNA sequence: TGTGCCTGGGGGGGGATTGGCGGCTACACCTTC. Translating it yields CAWGGIGGYTF. The whole variable domain, filled in from reference TRBV30 and TRBJ1-2, reads SQTIHQWPATLVQPVGSPLSLECTVEGTSNPNLYWYRQAAGRGLQLLFYSVGIGQISSEVPQNLSASRPQDRQFILSSKKLLLSDSGFYLCAWGGIGGYTFGSGTRLTVV.

The V gene is TRBV7-2, the J gene TRBJ2-6, with D uncertain. Germline CDR1 and CDR2: SGHTA and FQGNSA. V was pared by 1 base and J by 2 bases, with 6 bases between. The CDR3 runs 15 residues. CDR3 nucleotide sequence: TGTGCCAGCAGCTTAGTGGGCGCTGGGGCCAACGTCCTGACTTTC. Its protein product is CASSLVGAGANVLTF.

The chain links TRBV14 to TRBJ2-1, with TRBD1 as a possible D gene (6 bases). V shed 4 bases and J shed 2 bases, with 15 bases lying between them. CDR1 and CDR2 (germline): SGHDN, FVKESK. This CDR3 comprises 16 residues. The CDR3 loop is CASSPIPGVTYNEQFF. CDR3 in DNA: TGTGCCAGCAGCCCCATACCAGGGGTAACCTACAATGAGCAGTTCTTC.

The chain is built from TRBV27 and TRBJ2-7, with 8 bases aligning to TRBD2. After removal of 6 bases from V and 9 bases from J, the junction contained 16 bases not matched to a gene. The CDR3 consists of 15 residues. From germline, CDR1 is MNHEY and CDR2 SMNVEV (reference sequence). CDR3: CASSSHSTKAGGQYF. The CDR3 DNA is TGTGCCAGCAGCAGTCACTCAACCAAGGCGGGGGGGCAGTACTTC.

This clone has just one count. This chain connects TRBV27 to TRBJ2-4, with TRBD2 matching 8 bases. This CDR3 is 15 amino acids long. The V and J ends lost 5 bases and 3 bases, in that order; junction bases with no gene match: 6. Germline V gives CDR1 MNHEY, CDR2 SMNVEV (reference sequence). CDR3 sequence reads: CASSPSGGGKNIQYF. The CDR3 DNA is TGTGCCAGCAGTCCCTCCGGGGGGGGCAAAAACATTCAGTACTTC.

The CDR3 spells CASSSIRNYNEQFF. The CDR3 bases are TGTGCCAGCAGCTCAATACGGAACTACAATGAGCAGTTCTTC. The chain links TRBV5-6 to TRBJ2-1; no clear D gene. V was shortened by 3 bases and J by 3 bases, with 10 bases between the two germline ends. CDR3 length equals 14 residues. The germline V gene encodes CDR1 SGHDT and CDR2 YYEEEE. Variable domain in full (rest from reference TRBV5-6 and TRBJ2-1): DAGVTQSPTHLIKTRGQQVTLRCSPKSGHDTVSWYQQALGQGPQFIFQYYEEEERQRGNFPDRFSGHQFPNYSSELNVNALLLGDSALYLCASSSIRNYNEQFFGPGTRLTVL.

This chain joins TRBV18 and TRBJ1-1; no firm D call. Trimming took 6 bases from V and 2 from J, leaving 10 bases between them. Germline values: CDR1 KGHSH, CDR2 LQKENI. The CDR3 runs 13 residues. CDR3 sequence reads: CASSLQKNTEAFF. The CDR3 nucleotides are TGTGCCAGCTCGCTACAAAAAAACACTGAAGCTTTCTTT.

V usage is TRBV7-3 and J usage is TRBJ1-1, with 8 bases lining up with TRBD1. Germline CDR1 reads SGHTA; CDR2 reads FQGTGA. The CDR3 runs 14 residues. Unmatched junction bases numbered 4, after V lost 6 bases and J lost 1 base. The CDR3 nucleotides read TGTGCCAGCAGGCAGGGGGCAGGGAACACTGAAGCTTTCTTT. This codes for CASRQGAGNTEAFF.